The subject of this entry is one T cell receptor beta chain. The CDR3 consists of 12 residues. CDR1 and CDR2 from the germline V gene are MNHEY and SVGAGI. The V gene lost 6 bases and the J gene lost 7 bases, with 10 bases spanning the gap. Sequencing used immunoSEQ multiplex PCR; TCRdb keeps in-frame clones, though not all of them. The repertoire has 60,000 to 85,000 clones, about 96% of them found once; the top ten carry 0.2% to 0.25%. The sample belongs to a study of technical replicates of blood from several donors. The chain employs TRBV6-5 and TRBJ2-1; TRBD1 is a possible D gene (6 bases). The receptor was derived from a human donor in good health. The specimen was T cells isolated from PBMCs. CDR3 region: CASSNRGNEQFF. In DNA, the CDR3 is TGTGCCAGCAGCAATAGGGGGAATGAGCAGTTCTTC.